Here is one T cell receptor beta chain with its context. The PCR employed 60 Vbeta primers together with 13 Jbeta primers. Measured with immunoSEQ multiplex PCR; TCRdb has only the in-frame clones, and not every one. The sample features some 140,000 clones, with just under 2% in its top ten. The data were taken from a study of cytomegalovirus exposure and HLA in healthy donors. Donors showed nominal health when sampled, although they likely had unrecorded immune exposures. CDR1 is SGHKS and CDR2 is YYEKEE in the germline V gene (reference sequence). The CDR3 is 13 amino acids. This rearrangement joins TRBV5-5 to TRBJ1-3; D is perhaps TRBD1 (5 bases). Input material: PBMCs. This TCR was sampled from a woman between 55 and 75 years old in good health and CMV-seronegative. CDR3 amino acids: CAWGTSSGNTIYF. CDR3 DNA: TGTGCTTGGGGCACCAGCTCTGGAAACACCATATATTTT.